Listed below are T cell receptor beta chains from one sample, sequenced in a study of T cells in pancreatic ductal adenocarcinoma. TCRdb's table, derived via immunoSEQ multiplex PCR, lists solely in-frame clones and lacks some. This repertoire shows 85,000 to 120,000 clones, about 95% found once; its top ten account for 3.1%. The sample was PBMCs. The source is a human donor with pancreatic ductal adenocarcinoma. Each CDR3 is given with its conserved first and last residue. The D gene is left open where the match is weak. Some rows have no size entry. The others give once, few or many, or a class for an expanded clone.

clone_size j_call d_call v_call cdr3_nt cdr3_aa
. TRBJ1-2 TRBD1 TRBV6-1 TGTGCCAGCAGGGACAGGGCATATGGCTACACCTTC CASRDRAYGYTF
once TRBJ2-5 TRBD2 TRBV7-7 TGTGCCAGCAGCTTGGTAGCGGGAGTCTTTGAGACCCAGTACTTC CASSLVAGVFETQYF
. TRBJ2-1 TRBD2 TRBV6-5 TGTGCCAGCAGTTTACTAGCGGGAGGATACAATGAGCAGTTCTTC CASSLLAGGYNEQFF
. TRBJ2-3 . TRBV18 TGTGCCAGCTCACTTGGGGGCGCCGATACGCAGTATTTT CASSLGGADTQYF
. TRBJ2-2 . TRBV7-3 TGTGCCAGCTCTGCGGTCGCGAACACCGGGGAGCTGTTTTTT CASSAVANTGELFF
. TRBJ2-3 . TRBV6-1 TGTGCCAGCAGTCCGGGATATACGAACACAGATACGCAGTATTTT CASSPGYTNTDTQYF
. TRBJ1-1 . TRBV19 TGTGCCAGTAGTATTATCCCCCGGACAGCGAACACTGAAGCTTTCTTT CASSIIPRTANTEAFF
. TRBJ1-5 TRBD1 TRBV19 TGTGCCAGTAGCCTAAAAAGGGGGCTTTGGCAGCCCCAGCATTTT CASSLKRGLWQPQHF
. TRBJ2-7 TRBD2 TRBV5-5 TGTGCCAGCAGCTTGGGCGCGGGACTAGCGGGATCGCAGTACTTC CASSLGAGLAGSQYF
. TRBJ2-1 TRBD2 TRBV5-8 TGTGCCAGCAGCTTCAGACTAGCGTTCAACAATGAGCAGTTCTTC CASSFRLAFNNEQFF
. TRBJ2-1 TRBD1 TRBV5-6 TGTGCCAGCAGCCTAGGACAGGCCTACAATGAGCAGTTCTTC CASSLGQAYNEQFF
. TRBJ2-5 . TRBV20-1 TGCAGTGCTACAGTACGAGGGACCCAGTACTTC CSATVRGTQYF
. TRBJ1-1 TRBD1 TRBV4-2 TGTGCCAGCAGCCAAGTCGACAGGGGAAACACTGAAGCTTTCTTT CASSQVDRGNTEAFF
. TRBJ2-3 . TRBV2 TGTGCCAGCAGTGTTAGTCTAGGCGAGGGAACAGATACGCAGTATTTT CASSVSLGEGTDTQYF
. TRBJ1-2 TRBD1 TRBV9 TGTGCCAGCAGCTCCCACGGGACAGGTCGATATGGCTACACCTTC CASSSHGTGRYGYTF
. TRBJ2-2 . TRBV13 TGTGCCAGCAGCCGTGGACTACCGAACACCGGGGAGCTGTTTTTT CASSRGLPNTGELFF